The 18 T cell receptor beta chains in this list originate from one sample, sequenced in a study of blood T cell repertoires in COVID-19. Assay used: immunoSEQ multiplex PCR; TCRdb lists only in-frame clones, some missing. Here the sample spans roughly 40,000 clones, 70% to 80% being singletons. The material sequenced was peripheral blood. These receptors all come from a man between 70 and 80 years old with acute or convalescent COVID-19.

This rearrangement joins TRBV9 to TRBJ2-5; TRBD1 agrees at 9 bases. The CDR3 totals 14 residues. The germline gives CDR1 SGDLS, CDR2 YYNGEE. V was clipped by 4 bases and J by 5 bases; unmatched bases: 6. The CDR3 DNA reads TGTGCCAGCAGCCCAACAGGGGGCTATGAGACCCAGTACTTC. Its translation is CASSPTGGYETQYF.

The count of this clone is one. The rearrangement links TRBV7-2 to TRBJ1-6; TRBD1 agrees at 9 bases. This CDR3 has 15 amino acids. Per germline, CDR1 SGHTA and CDR2 FQGNSA. Trimming took 6 bases from V and 7 from J; bases not matched to a gene: 7. The CDR3 protein is CASRSGTGTNSPLHF. DNA for the CDR3: TGTGCCAGCAGGTCCGGGACAGGGACCAATTCACCCCTCCACTTT.

This rearrangement joins TRBV7-2 to TRBJ2-5; TRBD2 matches at 7 bases. Germline assignment: CDR1 SGHTA and CDR2 FQGNSA. The CDR3 spans 13 residues. J was trimmed by 5 bases and V by 3 bases; bases with no gene match: 3. CDR3 loop: CASSFYSGETQYF. As DNA, the CDR3 is TGTGCCAGCAGCTTTTATAGCGGGGAGACCCAGTACTTC.

J is TRBJ1-6 and V is TRBV4-3; 7 nucleotides agree with TRBD1. Germline V lookup: CDR1 LGHNA, CDR2 YSLEER. After removal of 0 bases from V and 8 bases from J, the junction contained 4 bases not matched to a gene. The CDR3 sequence is 15 residues long. Here the CDR3 DNA reads TGCGCCAGCAGCCAAGAGAGGGGGCTTGATTCACCCCTCCACTTT. Amino acids: CASSQERGLDSPLHF.

The chain links TRBV19 to TRBJ1-2; TRBD1 aligns across 11 bases. This CDR3 is 15 amino acids long. From germline, CDR1 is LNHDA and CDR2 SQIVND (reference sequence). The V and J ends lost 5 bases and 5 bases, in that order; junction bases with no gene match: 7. The CDR3 bases are TGTGCCAGTAGTCAAGGGACAGGGGGGTCATATGGCTACACCTTC. It translates to CASSQGTGGSYGYTF.

The genes are TRBV6-2 or TRBV6-3 and TRBJ1-2; D might be TRBD1 (6 bases). The V gene lost 4 bases and the J gene lost 5 bases, with 14 bases spanning the gap. This CDR3 is built from 14 residues. CDR1 is MNHEY and CDR2 is SVGEGT in the germline V gene. The CDR3 DNA reads TGTGCCAGCAGTTTGGGGGGGGCCTGGTATGGCTACACCTTC. This codes for CASSLGGAWYGYTF.

V usage is TRBV19 and J usage is TRBJ1-2, with a tentative D call TRBD1 (5 bases). CDR3 size: 12 residues. Germline assignment: CDR1 LNHDA and CDR2 SQIVND (reference sequence). V was pared by 7 bases and J by 3 bases, with 9 bases between. The CDR3 DNA reads as TGTGCCAGTAAGGTCAGGGACTATGGCTACACCTTC. It codes for CASKVRDYGYTF.

The rearrangement uses TRBV4-3 and TRBJ2-1; 12 bases are shared with TRBD2. The CDR3 covers 16 residues. Per germline, CDR1 LGHNA and CDR2 YSLEER. After removal of 1 base from V and 10 bases from J, the junction contained 8 bases not matched to a gene. The chain's CDR3 is CASSQGPSGGAGEQFF. CDR3 in DNA: TGCGCCAGCAGCCAAGGCCCTAGCGGGGGGGCCGGGGAGCAGTTCTTC.

This clone occurred once. The rearrangement links TRBV5-6 to TRBJ1-5, with 9 bases aligning to TRBD1. The J segment lost 1 base and the V segment lost 4 bases, leaving 6 bases of the junction unmatched. The CDR3 is made up of 16 amino acids. Germline CDR1 reads SGHDT; CDR2 reads YYEEEE. The CDR3 spells CASSEQGAGSNQPQHF. DNA for the CDR3: TGTGCCAGCAGCGAACAGGGGGCGGGCAGCAATCAGCCCCAGCATTTT.

This clone came up once. The chain recombines TRBV6-5 with TRBJ1-1, with 9 bases fitting TRBD1. CDR1 and CDR2 from the germline V gene are MNHEY and SVGAGI. The CDR3 is made up of 14 amino acids. The V segment lost 2 bases and the J segment 4 bases; nucleotides outside the gene matches: 2. CDR3 residues: CASSYRTGVTEAFF. The CDR3 bases are TGTGCCAGCAGTTACAGGACAGGGGTCACTGAAGCTTTCTTT.

This clone showed up just once. The rearrangement links TRBV28 to TRBJ1-4, with 7 bases that match TRBD1. The CDR3 totals 14 residues. The ends lost 6 bases at V and 4 bases at J; junction bases unmatched: 5. Germline-derived CDR1 and CDR2 are MDHEN and SYDVKM. Here the CDR3 DNA reads TGTGCCAGCAGCTCGGGACAGCTTAATGAAAAACTGTTTTTT. Residues: CASSSGQLNEKLFF.

J is TRBJ1-6 and V is TRBV6-6; 10 bases agree with TRBD1. J was trimmed by 9 bases and V by 6 bases; bases with no gene match: 8. Looked up from germline, CDR1 is MNHNY and CDR2 is SVGAGI (reference sequence). The length of the CDR3 is 15 residues. Here the CDR3 reads CASSRQGALVSPLHF. CDR3 coding DNA: TGTGCCAGCAGCCGACAGGGGGCGCTTGTTTCACCCCTCCACTTT.

This chain joins TRBV5-8 and TRBJ1-6; TRBD1 matches 10 bases. V lost 5 bases and J lost 9; bases outside the gene matches: 11. The germline gives CDR1 SGHTS, CDR2 YDEGEE. The CDR3 consists of 16 residues. CDR3 bases: TGTGCCAGCAGGTCCGGGACAGGGGCGCGGGGTTCACCCCTCCACTTT. Translation gives CASRSGTGARGSPLHF. The whole variable domain, filled in from reference TRBV5-8 and TRBJ1-6, reads EAGVTQSPTHLIKTRGQQATLRCSPISGHTSVYWYQQALGLGLQFLLWYDEGEERNRGNFPPRFSGRQFPNYSSELNVNALELEDSALYLCASRSGTGARGSPLHFGNGTRLTVT.

This clone was seen more than once but under ten times. The chain combines TRBV10-3 with TRBJ1-6; the match to TRBD1 covers 10 bases. The CDR3 has 15 amino acids. J was trimmed by 6 bases and V by 11 bases; bases with no gene match: 10. Germline V gene data show CDR1 as ENHRY and CDR2 as SYGVKD. Written as DNA, the CDR3 is TGTGCCGGCAGGAAAGGGGACAGGGGTAATTCACCCCTCCACTTT. Translated, it gives CAGRKGDRGNSPLHF.

The chain links TRBV28 to TRBJ1-6, with 9 bases lining up with TRBD1. The ends lost 6 bases at V and 8 bases at J; junction bases unmatched: 8. The length of the CDR3 is 15 residues. CDR1 and CDR2 (germline): MDHEN, SYDVKM. CDR3 in DNA: TGTGCCAGCAGAATTACAGGGGGCGCCCATTCACCCCTCCACTTT. It translates to CASRITGGAHSPLHF.

This chain links TRBV6-2 or TRBV6-3 with TRBJ2-7; weak D call: TRBD1 (5 bases). CDR1 is MNHEY, CDR2 SVGEGT, per germline. The CDR3 runs to 13 residues. The V end lost 6 bases, the J end lost 5 bases, and 14 bases lay between the germline ends. CDR3 sequence reads: CASSPVRGDEQYF. The CDR3 nucleotides read TGTGCCAGCAGCCCGGTAAGGGGCGACGAGCAGTACTTC.

V usage is TRBV7-3 and J usage is TRBJ1-2, with a weak D call TRBD1 (6 bases). CDR3 size: 16 residues. CDR1 and CDR2 (germline): SGHTA, FQGTGA. Deletions cut 6 bases from V and 5 bases from J, with 22 bases between. This chain's CDR3 is CASSPGGIGGQYGYTF. In nucleotides, the CDR3 is TGTGCCAGCAGTCCGGGTGGCATTGGGGGACAATATGGCTACACCTTC. The full variable domain, rest sourced from reference TRBV7-3 and TRBJ1-2, is GAGVSQTPSNKVTEKGKYVELRCDPISGHTALYWYRQSLGQGPEFLIYFQGTGAADDSGLPNDRFFAVRPEGSVSTLKIQRTERGDSAVYLCASSPGGIGGQYGYTFGSGTRLTVV.

V is TRBV7-9 and J is TRBJ2-3, with 10 bases fitting TRBD1. Germline V gene data show CDR1 as SEHNR and CDR2 as FQNEAQ (reference sequence). J lost 5 bases, V lost 1 base, and 3 bases had no gene match. CDR3 length equals 15 residues. CDR3 residues: CASSLGQGAQDTQYF. Written as DNA, the CDR3 is TGTGCCAGCAGCTTAGGACAGGGGGCTCAAGATACGCAGTATTTT.